This T cell receptor beta chain was profiled in a study of regulatory T cells in long-lasting Graves disease. CDR3 size: 15 residues. Germline V gives CDR1 MNHNS, CDR2 SASEGT. About this clonotype: The antigen is not known. Possible read error: a much larger clone is one base away.

Libraries of TCR beta came from iRepertoire HTBI primers plus Arm-PCR of CDR3 regions. TCRdb re-analysed the multiplex PCR reads in MiXCR, keeping a single row per CDR3 protein. The table has 250,000 to 300,000 distinct CDR3 sequences, around a sixth seen once. Study-level findings and limits: Persistent patients shared more public clonotypes (2,741) than newly diagnosed patients (966).

Time point denoted: newly diagnosed GD, antithyroid drugs for less than 3 months. PBMC RNA was the source of the TCR library. Doctors identified Graves' disease using the American Thyroid Association guidelines. These data were likewise used in another study, on T cells in Graves' hyperthyroidism and ophthalmopathy. From that report: The study enrolled patients aged 18 to 65 with newly diagnosed hyperthyroidism of under 2 months' duration. Exclusion of a patient resulted from uncontrolled infection, other autoimmune disease, pregnancy or lactation.

Sequencing was performed on peripheral blood mononuclear cells (PBMCs), taken at new diagnosis, from a patient treated with antithyroid drugs. This TCR was recovered from a woman aged 25 to 45 with Graves disease. The chain employs TRBV6-1 and TRBJ2-7, with 7 bases aligning to TRBD1. CDR3 region: CASSDPGQPAYGQYF. CDR3 DNA sequence: TGTGCCAGCAGCGACCCGGGACAGCCAGCATACGGGCAGTACTTC.